A single TCR beta chain is shown here with its context. Its antigen remains unidentified. The donors gave bone marrow, and they were healthy. The CDR3 covers 14 residues. CDR1 and CDR2 from the germline V gene are SGDLS and YYNGEE. With 4 bases clipped from V and 9 bases from J, the junction kept 6 bases outside the gene matches. This entry belongs to a study of cytomegalovirus exposure and HLA in healthy donors. Study conclusions and caveats: In a later analysis, at a false discovery rate of 0.05, under 20,000 TCR beta sequences matched HLA alleles. V- and J-gene trimming of TCR beta was linked (in a later analysis) to a missense DCLRE1C variant.

The primer mix had 60 Vbeta and 13 Jbeta primers. Assay used: immunoSEQ multiplex PCR; TCRdb lists only in-frame clones, some missing. Of roughly 130,000 clones in the sample, 80% were seen once. This clonotype was obtained from a man aged 25-40 years in good health and CMV-seronegative. The sequencing input was PBMCs. V gene TRBV9 combines with J gene TRBJ2-1, with TRBD2 matching 11 bases. CDR3 region: CASSFSGTSGEQFF. CDR3 sequence (DNA): TGTGCCAGCAGCTTCTCCGGGACTAGCGGTGAGCAGTTCTTC.